The 23 T cell receptor beta chains below come from one sample, sequenced in a study of CD8 T cells in Susac syndrome. RNA amounts of about 0.5 to 1 ug underwent reverse transcription with random hexamers. TCRdb re-analysed the immunoSEQ multiplex PCR reads in MiXCR, keeping a single row per CDR3 protein. The sample contains roughly 200,000 distinct CDR3 sequences, 90% to 95% of which appear only once. Material: CD4+ T cells from PBMCs. The receptors stem from a human donor with Susac syndrome.

The chain employs TRBV29-1 and TRBJ2-5, with no clear D. This CDR3 is built from 10 residues. The V gene lost 6 bases and the J gene lost 3 bases, with 5 bases spanning the gap. Germline V lookup: CDR1 SQVTM, CDR2 ANQGSEA. CDR3 residues: CSVAEETQYF. The CDR3 DNA sequence: TGCAGCGTGGCAGAAGAGACCCAGTACTTC. Combining the CDR3 with reference TRBV29-1 and TRBJ2-5 gives the whole variable domain SAVISQKPSRDICQRGTSLTIQCQVDSQVTMMFWYRQQPGQSLTLIATANQGSEATYESGFVIDKFPISRPNLTFSTLTVSNMSPEDSSIYLCSVAEETQYFGPGTRLLVL.

The chain combines TRBV10-3 with TRBJ2-7; D is unclear. The CDR3 is made up of 14 amino acids. V lost 3 bases and J lost 4, with 13 bases in between. CDR1 and CDR2 from the germline V gene are ENHRY and SYGVKD. CDR3 protein: CAISDPILDYEQYF. CDR3 DNA: TGTGCCATCAGTGACCCGATCCTGGATTACGAGCAGTACTTC.

The gene calls are TRBV2 and TRBJ1-2, with 8 bases that match TRBD1. This CDR3 is 14 amino acids long. Germline CDR1 and CDR2: SNHLY and FYNNEI. Germline trimming cut 2 bases from V and 2 bases from J; bases unmatched to any gene: 1. The CDR3 nucleotides read TGTGCCAGCAGTGAACGGACAGGGAACTATGGCTACACCTTC. It yields the protein CASSERTGNYGYTF.

The genes are TRBV27 and TRBJ1-1; weak D call: TRBD1 (5 bases). CDR1 is MNHEY, CDR2 SMNVEV, per germline (reference sequence). The V and J ends lost 3 bases and 2 bases respectively, with 10 bases between them. This CDR3 spans 14 amino acids. For the CDR3, the DNA is TGTGCCAGCAGTTTTCCAGGGTCTAACACTGAAGCTTTCTTT. Translation gives CASSFPGSNTEAFF.

The chain recombines TRBV10-3 with TRBJ1-4; D call uncertain. V lost 4 bases to trimming and J lost 7 bases, with 16 bases between them. The germline gives CDR1 ENHRY, CDR2 SYGVKD. The CDR3 contains 15 residues. This CDR3 is CAISAQNAAGEKLFF. CDR3 nucleotide sequence: TGTGCCATCAGTGCCCAAAACGCGGCAGGTGAAAAACTGTTTTTT.

The rearrangement links TRBV20-1 to TRBJ2-3; possible D gene TRBD1, 6 bases. The length of the CDR3 is 16 residues. V was pared by 5 bases and J by 3 bases, with 21 bases between. Germline loops: CDR1 DFQATT, CDR2 SNEGSKA (reference sequence). CDR3 sequence reads: CSADNGPRGGTDTQYF. In nucleotides, the CDR3 is TGCAGTGCTGATAACGGGCCCAGGGGCGGTACAGATACGCAGTATTTT.

This clonotype was recorded a few times. V gene TRBV29-1 combines with J gene TRBJ2-3; D tentatively fits TRBD1 or TRBD2 (5 bases each). V was pared by 4 bases and J by 4 bases, with 12 bases between. Per the germline V gene, CDR1 is SQVTM and CDR2 is ANQGSEA. This CDR3 has 13 residues. This CDR3 reads CSVALGVADTQYF. In DNA, the CDR3 is TGCAGCGTTGCTCTGGGGGTGGCAGATACGCAGTATTTT.

The chain joins TRBV2 to TRBJ1-2; 9 bases line up with TRBD1. Germline V gives CDR1 SNHLY, CDR2 FYNNEI. This CDR3 is 15 amino acids long. The V and J ends lost 1 base and 7 bases, in that order; junction bases with no gene match: 7. CDR3 nucleotide sequence: TGTGCCAGCAGTGAAGAGGGGGGACAGGGCGGTGGCTACACCTTC. This gives the protein CASSEEGGQGGGYTF. The whole variable domain, remainder taken from reference TRBV2 and TRBJ1-2, is EPEVTQTPSHQVTQMGQEVILRCVPISNHLYFYWYRQILGQKVEFLVSFYNNEISEKSEIFDDQFSVERPDGSNFTLKIRSTKLEDSAMYFCASSEEGGQGGGYTFGSGTRLTVV.

The chain employs TRBV30 and TRBJ1-1; 9 bases align to TRBD1. Germline trimming cut 2 bases from V and 1 base from J; bases unmatched to any gene: 11. Germline lookup yields CDR1 GTSNPN and CDR2 SVGIG (reference sequence). This CDR3 has 17 amino acids. The CDR3 here is CAWSKDRGGEWNTEAFF. In DNA form, the CDR3 reads TGTGCCTGGAGTAAGGACAGGGGCGGGGAATGGAACACTGAAGCTTTCTTT.

This chain joins TRBV3-1 and TRBJ2-5, with D possibly TRBD1 on 5 matching bases. The germline gives CDR1 LGHDT, CDR2 YNNKEL (reference sequence). The CDR3 loop spans 14 amino acids. V dropped 0 bases and J dropped 4 bases, with 9 bases sitting between them. CDR3 nucleotide sequence: TGTGCCAGCAGCCAAGATTGGGGCGCAGAGACCCAGTACTTC. This translates into CASSQDWGAETQYF.

This clonotype was counted only a few times. The chain combines TRBV5-1 with TRBJ1-1; no firm D call. Germline values: CDR1 SGHRS, CDR2 YFSETQ. The V gene lost 0 bases and the J gene lost 2 bases, with 8 bases spanning the gap. CDR3 length: 14 residues. In DNA form, the CDR3 reads TGCGCCAGCAGCTTGGACAGACCAAACACTGAAGCTTTCTTT. Translation: CASSLDRPNTEAFF.

The genes are TRBV6-5 and TRBJ1-2; D call uncertain. The V end lost 4 bases, the J end lost 2 bases, and 11 bases lay between the germline ends. This CDR3 region has 14 residues. Per the germline V gene, CDR1 is MNHEY and CDR2 is SVGAGI. The CDR3: CASSFLAGNYGYTF. CDR3 nucleotides: TGTGCCAGCAGTTTTCTGGCCGGGAACTATGGCTACACCTTC.

The chain couples TRBV6-1 to TRBJ1-2; no reliable D call. CDR1 is MNHNS, CDR2 SASEGT, per germline. Trimming stripped 8 bases from V and 2 bases from J, with 9 bases between. This CDR3 contains 12 residues. Written as DNA, the CDR3 is TGTGCCAGCTTTTCAGGAAACTATGGCTACACCTTC. Its protein product is CASFSGNYGYTF.

The chain couples TRBV2 to TRBJ2-3; TRBD2 agrees at 11 bases. J was trimmed by 6 bases and V by 4 bases; bases with no gene match: 6. There are 15 residues in the CDR3. Germline V lookup: CDR1 SNHLY, CDR2 FYNNEI. CDR3 region: CASSGGSGGADTQYF. The CDR3 region has the DNA TGTGCCAGCAGTGGAGGTAGCGGGGGGGCGGATACGCAGTATTTT.

The chain is built from TRBV5-8 and TRBJ2-3; possible D gene TRBD1, 5 bases. The V end was cut by 0 bases, the J end by 0 bases, with 11 bases between. Germline CDR1 reads SGHTS; CDR2 reads YDEGEE. The CDR3 is 16 amino acids. The CDR3 DNA sequence: TGTGCCAGCAGCTTGGAGCCAGGGTCTAGCACAGATACGCAGTATTTT. This translates into CASSLEPGSSTDTQYF.

V and J are TRBV19 and TRBJ1-2; TRBD1 aligns across 7 bases. Germline values: CDR1 LNHDA, CDR2 SQIVND (reference sequence). This CDR3 region has 13 residues. With V trimmed by 5 bases and J by 5 bases, 5 bases remained unmatched. The CDR3 DNA reads TGTGCCAGTAGTTCACAGACAGGGTATGGCTACACCTTC. This sequence encodes CASSSQTGYGYTF.

The chain is built from TRBV7-2 and TRBJ2-3; the match to TRBD1 covers 7 bases. Trimming at V came to 5 bases and at J to 1 base, leaving 3 bases not matched to a gene. In germline, CDR1 is SGHTA, CDR2 FQGNSA. The CDR3 is 14 amino acids. CDR3 bases: TGTGCCAGCAGCCCTGACAGGGGCACAGATACGCAGTATTTT. Protein: CASSPDRGTDTQYF.

This clonotype turned up a few times. The chain links TRBV11-2 to TRBJ2-5, with unresolved D. V gave up 0 bases and J gave up 5 bases, with 7 bases separating them. Germline loops: CDR1 SGHAT, CDR2 FQNNGV. This CDR3 is built from 13 residues. Written as DNA, the CDR3 is TGTGCCAGCAGCTTAGATCGGCGGGAGACCCAGTACTTC. This encodes CASSLDRRETQYF.

This clonotype was detected only once. The CDR3 sequence is CASRGDRGRDTEAFF. CDR3 in DNA: TGCGCCAGCAGAGGGGACAGGGGGCGCGACACTGAAGCTTTCTTT. V gene TRBV5-1 combines with J gene TRBJ1-1; TRBD1 aligns across 12 bases. V shed 5 bases, J shed 3 bases, and the junction held 5 bases outside the gene matches. The CDR3 sequence is 15 residues long. Germline V gene sequence: CDR1 SGHRS, CDR2 YFSETQ.

This rearrangement joins TRBV5-8 to TRBJ2-5; D uncertain. The CDR3 has 15 amino acids. Per the germline V gene, CDR1 is SGHTS and CDR2 is YDEGEE. The V and J ends lost 2 bases and 5 bases respectively, with 16 bases between them. In DNA, the CDR3 is TGTGCCAGCAGCTTTCGCACCCCGGGTGTGGAGACCCAGTACTTC. Residues: CASSFRTPGVETQYF.

The chain links TRBV7-3 to TRBJ2-3; D is uncertain. In germline, CDR1 is SGHTA, CDR2 FQGTGA. The CDR3 covers 13 residues. Trimming pared 6 bases from V and 12 bases from J, leaving 19 bases between. The CDR3 region is CASSHQREALQYF. The CDR3 DNA reads TGTGCCAGCAGTCACCAGCGAGAGGCCCTTCAGTATTTT.

The chain employs TRBV27 and TRBJ2-7; D possibly matches TRBD1 or TRBD2 (7 bases each). The ends were cut back, 6 bases at V and 0 bases at J, with 15 bases in the middle. The CDR3 is 15 amino acids. Looked up from germline, CDR1 is MNHEY and CDR2 is SMNVEV (reference sequence). Here the CDR3 reads CASSPGGGGSYEQYF. The CDR3, as DNA: TGTGCCAGCAGCCCAGGGGGGGGTGGCTCCTACGAGCAGTACTTC.

The chain couples TRBV5-6 to TRBJ2-6; 7 nucleotides line up with TRBD1. CDR1 and CDR2 from the germline V gene are SGHDT and YYEEEE. This CDR3 is 19 amino acids long. V was pared by 0 bases and J by 2 bases, with 11 bases of the junction left unmatched. DNA of the CDR3: TGTGCCAGCAGCTTGGACAGACAGGGTATAGTAGCTGGGGCCAACGTCCTGACTTTC. Amino acids: CASSLDRQGIVAGANVLTF.